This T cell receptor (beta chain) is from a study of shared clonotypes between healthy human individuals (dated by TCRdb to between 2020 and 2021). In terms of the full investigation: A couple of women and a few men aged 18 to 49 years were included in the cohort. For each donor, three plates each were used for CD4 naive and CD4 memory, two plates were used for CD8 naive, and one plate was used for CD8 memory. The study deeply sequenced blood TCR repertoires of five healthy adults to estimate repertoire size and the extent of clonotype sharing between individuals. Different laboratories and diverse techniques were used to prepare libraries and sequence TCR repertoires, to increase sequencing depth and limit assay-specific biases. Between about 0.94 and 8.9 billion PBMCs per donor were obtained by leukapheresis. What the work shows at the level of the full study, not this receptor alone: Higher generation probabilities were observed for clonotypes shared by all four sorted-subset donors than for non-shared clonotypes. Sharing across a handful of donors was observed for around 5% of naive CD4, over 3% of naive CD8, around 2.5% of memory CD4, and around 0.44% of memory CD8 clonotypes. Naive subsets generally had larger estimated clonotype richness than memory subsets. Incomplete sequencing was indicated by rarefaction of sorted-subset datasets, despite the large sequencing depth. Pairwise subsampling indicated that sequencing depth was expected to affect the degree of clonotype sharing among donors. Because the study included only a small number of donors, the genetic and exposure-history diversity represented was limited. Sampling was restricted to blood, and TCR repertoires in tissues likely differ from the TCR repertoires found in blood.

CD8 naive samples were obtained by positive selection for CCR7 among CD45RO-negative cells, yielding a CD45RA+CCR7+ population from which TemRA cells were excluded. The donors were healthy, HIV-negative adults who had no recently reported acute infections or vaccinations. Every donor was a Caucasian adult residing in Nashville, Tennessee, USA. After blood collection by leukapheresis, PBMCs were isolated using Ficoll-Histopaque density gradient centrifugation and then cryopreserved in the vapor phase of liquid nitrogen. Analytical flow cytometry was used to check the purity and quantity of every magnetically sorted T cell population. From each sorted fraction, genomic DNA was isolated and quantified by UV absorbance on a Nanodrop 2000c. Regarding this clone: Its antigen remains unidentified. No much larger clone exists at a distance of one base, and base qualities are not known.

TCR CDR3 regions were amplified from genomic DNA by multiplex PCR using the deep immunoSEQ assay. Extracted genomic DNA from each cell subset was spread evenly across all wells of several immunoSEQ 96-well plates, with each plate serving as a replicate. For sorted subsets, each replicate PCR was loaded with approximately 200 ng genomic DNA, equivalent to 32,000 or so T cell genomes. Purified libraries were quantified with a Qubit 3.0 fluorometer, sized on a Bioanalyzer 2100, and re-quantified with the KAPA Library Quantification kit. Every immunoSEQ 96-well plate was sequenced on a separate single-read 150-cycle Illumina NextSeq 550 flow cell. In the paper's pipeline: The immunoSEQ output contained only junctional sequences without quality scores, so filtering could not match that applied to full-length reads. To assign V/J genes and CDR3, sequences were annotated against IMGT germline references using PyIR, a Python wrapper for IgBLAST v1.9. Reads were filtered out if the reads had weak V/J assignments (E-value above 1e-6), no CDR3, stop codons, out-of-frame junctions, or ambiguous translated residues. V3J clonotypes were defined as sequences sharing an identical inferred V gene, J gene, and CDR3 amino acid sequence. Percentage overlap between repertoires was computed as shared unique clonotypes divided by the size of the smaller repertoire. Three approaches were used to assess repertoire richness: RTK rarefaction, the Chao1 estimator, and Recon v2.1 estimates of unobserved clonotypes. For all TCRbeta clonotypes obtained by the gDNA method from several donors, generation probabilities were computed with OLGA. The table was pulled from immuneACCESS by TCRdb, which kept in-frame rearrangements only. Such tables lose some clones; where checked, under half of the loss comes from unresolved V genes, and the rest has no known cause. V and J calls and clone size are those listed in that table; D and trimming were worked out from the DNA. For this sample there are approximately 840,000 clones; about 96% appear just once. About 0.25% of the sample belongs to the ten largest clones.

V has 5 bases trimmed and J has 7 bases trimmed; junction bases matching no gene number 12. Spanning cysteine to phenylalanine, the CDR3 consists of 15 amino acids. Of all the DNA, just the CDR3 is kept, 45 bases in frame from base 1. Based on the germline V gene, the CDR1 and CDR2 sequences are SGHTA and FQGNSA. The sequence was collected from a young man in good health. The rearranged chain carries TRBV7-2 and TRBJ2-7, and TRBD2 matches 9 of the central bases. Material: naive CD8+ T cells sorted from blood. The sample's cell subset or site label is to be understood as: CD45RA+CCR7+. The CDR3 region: CASSNIPRLAEEQYF. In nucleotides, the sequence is TGTGCCAGCAGCAACATACCCAGACTAGCGGAAGAGCAGTACTTC.